This T cell receptor (beta chain) comes out of a study of blood T cell repertoires in COVID-19. Assay: immunoSEQ multiplex PCR; the TCRdb copy retains only in-frame clones and omits some. The table has hundreds of thousands of clones, around 90% seen once. The source of this sequence is a man between 65 and 80 years old with acute or convalescent COVID-19. Sequenced: peripheral blood.

The DNA of the CDR3 is TGTGCCAGCAAAGGGAGGGGTAACTATGGCTACACCTTC. Its protein product is CASKGRGNYGYTF. V is TRBV2 and J is TRBJ1-2; perhaps TRBD1 as D (5 bases). Germline assignment: CDR1 SNHLY and CDR2 FYNNEI. This CDR3 has 13 residues. With 7 bases removed from V and 1 base from J, the gap between germline ends came to 10 bases.